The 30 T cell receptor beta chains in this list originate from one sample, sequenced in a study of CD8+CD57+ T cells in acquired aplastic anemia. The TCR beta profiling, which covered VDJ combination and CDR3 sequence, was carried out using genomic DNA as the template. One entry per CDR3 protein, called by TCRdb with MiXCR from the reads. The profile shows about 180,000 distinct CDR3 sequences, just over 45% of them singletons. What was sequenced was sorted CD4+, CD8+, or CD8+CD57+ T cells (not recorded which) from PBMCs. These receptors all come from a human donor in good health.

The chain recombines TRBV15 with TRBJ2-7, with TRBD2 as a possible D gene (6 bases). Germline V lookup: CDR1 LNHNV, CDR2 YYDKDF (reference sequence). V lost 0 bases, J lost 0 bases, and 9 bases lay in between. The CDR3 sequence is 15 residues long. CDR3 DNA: TGTGCCACCAGCAGAGAGGCGACTAGCTCCTACGAGCAGTACTTC. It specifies CATSREATSSYEQYF.

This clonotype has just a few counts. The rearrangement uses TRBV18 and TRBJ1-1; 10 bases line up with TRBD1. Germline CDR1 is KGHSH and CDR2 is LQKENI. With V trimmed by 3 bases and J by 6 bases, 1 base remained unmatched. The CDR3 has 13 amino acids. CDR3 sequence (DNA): TGTGCCAGCTCACCTGACAGGGGGCCTGAAGCTTTCTTT. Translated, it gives CASSPDRGPEAFF.

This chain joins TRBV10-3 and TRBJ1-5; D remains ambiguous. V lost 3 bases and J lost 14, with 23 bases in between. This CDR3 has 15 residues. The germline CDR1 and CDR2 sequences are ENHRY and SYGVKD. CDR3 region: CAISDSTGPSYNEHF. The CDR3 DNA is TGTGCCATCAGTGACTCCACCGGTCCCTCCTACAATGAGCATTTT.

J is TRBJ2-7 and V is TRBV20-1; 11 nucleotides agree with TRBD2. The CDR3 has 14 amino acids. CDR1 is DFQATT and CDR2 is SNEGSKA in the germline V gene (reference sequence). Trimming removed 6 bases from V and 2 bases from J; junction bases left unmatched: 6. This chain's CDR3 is CSAGSGGGAYEQYF. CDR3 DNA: TGCAGTGCGGGTAGCGGGGGGGGAGCCTACGAGCAGTACTTC.

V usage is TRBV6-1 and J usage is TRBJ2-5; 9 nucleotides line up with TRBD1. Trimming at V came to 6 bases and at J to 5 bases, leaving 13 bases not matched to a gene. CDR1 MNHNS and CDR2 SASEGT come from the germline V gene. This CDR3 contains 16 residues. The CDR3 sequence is CASSPLTGGAGETQYF. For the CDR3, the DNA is TGTGCCAGCAGCCCACTCACAGGGGGCGCGGGGGAGACCCAGTACTTC.

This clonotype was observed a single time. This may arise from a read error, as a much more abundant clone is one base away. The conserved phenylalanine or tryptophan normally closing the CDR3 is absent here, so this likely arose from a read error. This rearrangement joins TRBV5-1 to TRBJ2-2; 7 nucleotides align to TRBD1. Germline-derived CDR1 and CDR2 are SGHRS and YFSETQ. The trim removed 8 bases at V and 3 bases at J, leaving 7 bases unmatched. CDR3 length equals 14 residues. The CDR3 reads CASQTGDHTGELFS. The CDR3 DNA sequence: TGCGCCAGTCAAACAGGGGATCACACCGGGGAGCTGTTTTCT.

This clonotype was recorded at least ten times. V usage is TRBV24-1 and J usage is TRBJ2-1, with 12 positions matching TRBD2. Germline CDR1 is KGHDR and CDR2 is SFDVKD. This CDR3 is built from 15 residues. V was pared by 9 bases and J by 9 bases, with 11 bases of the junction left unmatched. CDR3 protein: CATAKLAGGPSEQFF. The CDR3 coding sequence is TGTGCCACCGCAAAGCTAGCGGGAGGGCCGAGTGAGCAGTTCTTC.

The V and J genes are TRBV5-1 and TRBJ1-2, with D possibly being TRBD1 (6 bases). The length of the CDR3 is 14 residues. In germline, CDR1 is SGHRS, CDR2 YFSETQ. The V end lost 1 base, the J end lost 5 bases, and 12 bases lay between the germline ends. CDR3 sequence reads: CASSLFQTGYGYTF. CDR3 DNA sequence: TGCGCCAGCAGCTTGTTCCAGACAGGATATGGCTACACCTTC.

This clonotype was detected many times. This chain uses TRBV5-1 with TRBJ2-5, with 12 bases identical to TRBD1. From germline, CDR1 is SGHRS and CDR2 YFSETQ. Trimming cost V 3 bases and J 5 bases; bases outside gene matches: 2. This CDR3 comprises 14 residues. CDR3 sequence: CASSWDRGLETQYF. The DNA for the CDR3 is TGCGCCAGCAGCTGGGACAGGGGGCTCGAGACCCAGTACTTC. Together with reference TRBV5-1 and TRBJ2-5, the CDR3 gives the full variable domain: KAGVTQTPRYLIKTRGQQVTLSCSPISGHRSVSWYQQTPGQGLQFLFEYFSETQRNKGNFPGRFSGRQFSNSRSEMNVSTLELGDSALYLCASSWDRGLETQYFGPGTRLLVL.

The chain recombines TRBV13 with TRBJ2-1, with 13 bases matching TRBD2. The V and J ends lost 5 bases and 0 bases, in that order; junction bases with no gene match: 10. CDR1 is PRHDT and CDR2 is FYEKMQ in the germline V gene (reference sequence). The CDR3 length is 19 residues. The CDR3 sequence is CASSDVPRTSGSSYNEQFF. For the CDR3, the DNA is TGTGCCAGCAGCGATGTACCCCGGACTAGCGGGAGCTCCTACAATGAGCAGTTCTTC.

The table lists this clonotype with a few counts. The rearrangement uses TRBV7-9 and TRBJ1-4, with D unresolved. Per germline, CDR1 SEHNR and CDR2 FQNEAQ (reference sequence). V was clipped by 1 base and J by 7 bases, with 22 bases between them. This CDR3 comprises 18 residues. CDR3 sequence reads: CASSLVPPLTAVGEKLFF. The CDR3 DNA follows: TGTGCCAGCAGCTTAGTTCCTCCCCTAACAGCGGTCGGTGAAAAACTGTTTTTT.

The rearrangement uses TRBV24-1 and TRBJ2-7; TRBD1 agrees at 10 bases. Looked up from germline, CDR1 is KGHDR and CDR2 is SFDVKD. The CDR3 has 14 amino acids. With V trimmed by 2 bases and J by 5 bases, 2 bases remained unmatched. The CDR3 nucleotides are TGTGCCACCAGTGATTCCGGGACAGGGGACGAGCAGTACTTC. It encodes CATSDSGTGDEQYF.

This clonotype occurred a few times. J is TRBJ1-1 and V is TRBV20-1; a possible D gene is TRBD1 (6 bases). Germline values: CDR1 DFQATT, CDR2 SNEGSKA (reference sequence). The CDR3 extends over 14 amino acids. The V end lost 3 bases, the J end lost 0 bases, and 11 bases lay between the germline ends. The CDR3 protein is CSARRTDMNTEAFF. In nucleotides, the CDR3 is TGCAGTGCTAGGAGGACAGACATGAACACTGAAGCTTTCTTT.

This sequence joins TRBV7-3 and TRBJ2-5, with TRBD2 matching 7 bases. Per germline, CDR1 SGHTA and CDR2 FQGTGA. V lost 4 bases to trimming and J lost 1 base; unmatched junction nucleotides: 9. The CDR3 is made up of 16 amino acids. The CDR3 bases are TGTGCCAGCAGCTCGTCAGTCGGGGGGTCCCAAGAGACCCAGTACTTC. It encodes CASSSSVGGSQETQYF.

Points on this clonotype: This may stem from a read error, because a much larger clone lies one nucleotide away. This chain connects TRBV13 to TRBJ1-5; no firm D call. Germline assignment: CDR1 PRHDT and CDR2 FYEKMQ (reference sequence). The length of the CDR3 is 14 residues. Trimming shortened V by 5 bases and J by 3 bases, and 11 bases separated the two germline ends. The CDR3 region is CASSPQVSNQPQHF. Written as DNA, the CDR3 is TGTGCCAGCAGCCCCCAGGTCTCCAATCAGCCCCAGCATTTT.

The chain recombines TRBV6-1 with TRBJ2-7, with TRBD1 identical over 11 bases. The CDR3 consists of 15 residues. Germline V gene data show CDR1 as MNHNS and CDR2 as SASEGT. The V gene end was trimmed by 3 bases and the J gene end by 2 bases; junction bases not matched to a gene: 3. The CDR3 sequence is CASSDGTGGPYEQYF. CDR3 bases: TGTGCCAGCAGTGATGGGACAGGGGGACCCTACGAGCAGTACTTC.

The CDR3 here is CASSPLGGTANGYNEQFF. The CDR3 DNA is TGTGCCAGCAGCCCCTTAGGCGGTACTGCGAATGGCTACAATGAGCAGTTCTTC. This sequence joins TRBV7-8 and TRBJ2-1; the D is unclear. The CDR3 runs to 18 residues. Trimming removed 5 bases at V and 3 bases at J, with 23 bases between. Germline assignment: CDR1 SGHVS and CDR2 FQNEAQ.

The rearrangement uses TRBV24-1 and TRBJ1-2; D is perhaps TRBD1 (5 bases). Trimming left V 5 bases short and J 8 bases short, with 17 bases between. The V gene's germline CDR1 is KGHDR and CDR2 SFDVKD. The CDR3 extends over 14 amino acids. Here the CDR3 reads CATSASPQDGGYTF. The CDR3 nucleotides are TGTGCCACCAGTGCCTCCCCACAGGACGGGGGCTACACCTTC.

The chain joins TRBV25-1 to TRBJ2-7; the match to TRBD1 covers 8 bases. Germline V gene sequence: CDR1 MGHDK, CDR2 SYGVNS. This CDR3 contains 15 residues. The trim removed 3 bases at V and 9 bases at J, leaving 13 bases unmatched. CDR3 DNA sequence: TGTGCCAGCAGTGACCTCCGGGACAGGTACAACGGGCAGTACTTC. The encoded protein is CASSDLRDRYNGQYF.

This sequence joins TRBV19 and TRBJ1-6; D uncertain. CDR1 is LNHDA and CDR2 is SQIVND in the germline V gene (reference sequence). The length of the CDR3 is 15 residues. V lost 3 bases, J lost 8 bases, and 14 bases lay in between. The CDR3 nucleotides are TGTGCCAGTAGTATCGCTTCGGGCGCGCATTCACCCCTCCACTTT. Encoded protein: CASSIASGAHSPLHF.

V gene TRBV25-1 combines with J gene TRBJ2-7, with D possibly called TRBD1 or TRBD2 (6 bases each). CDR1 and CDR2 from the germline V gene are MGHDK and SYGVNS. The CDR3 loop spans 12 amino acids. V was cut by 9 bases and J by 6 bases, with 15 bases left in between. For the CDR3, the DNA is TGTGCCAGGACCGGGGGCCACGTCGAGCAGTACTTC. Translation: CARTGGHVEQYF.

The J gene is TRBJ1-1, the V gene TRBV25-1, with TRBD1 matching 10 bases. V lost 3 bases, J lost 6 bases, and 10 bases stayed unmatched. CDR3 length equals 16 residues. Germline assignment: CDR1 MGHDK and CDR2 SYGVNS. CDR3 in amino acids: CASSDIRDRGRAEAFF. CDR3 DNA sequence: TGTGCCAGCAGTGATATTCGGGACAGGGGTAGGGCTGAAGCTTTCTTT.

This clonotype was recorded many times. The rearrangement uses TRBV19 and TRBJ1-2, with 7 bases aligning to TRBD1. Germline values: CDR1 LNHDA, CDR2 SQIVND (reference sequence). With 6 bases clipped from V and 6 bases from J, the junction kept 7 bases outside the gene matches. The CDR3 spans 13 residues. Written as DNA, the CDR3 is TGTGCCAGTAGCCAGACAGGGAGTCATGGCTACACCTTC. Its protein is CASSQTGSHGYTF.

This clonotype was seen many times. The CDR3 DNA sequence: TGTGCCAGCAGTTACTCAATGGGACTAGTCGACGAGCAGTACTTC. It yields the protein CASSYSMGLVDEQYF. J is TRBJ2-7 and V is TRBV6-5; 8 positions match TRBD2. CDR1 and CDR2 (germline): MNHEY, SVGAGI. CDR3 length equals 15 residues. Trimming at V came to 0 bases and at J to 5 bases, leaving 6 bases not matched to a gene.

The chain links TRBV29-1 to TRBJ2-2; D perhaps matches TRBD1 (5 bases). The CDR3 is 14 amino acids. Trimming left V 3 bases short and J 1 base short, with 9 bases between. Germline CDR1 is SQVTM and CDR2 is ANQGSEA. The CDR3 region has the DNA TGCAGCGTTGAGGCAGGGCTGAACACCGGGGAGCTGTTTTTT. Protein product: CSVEAGLNTGELFF.

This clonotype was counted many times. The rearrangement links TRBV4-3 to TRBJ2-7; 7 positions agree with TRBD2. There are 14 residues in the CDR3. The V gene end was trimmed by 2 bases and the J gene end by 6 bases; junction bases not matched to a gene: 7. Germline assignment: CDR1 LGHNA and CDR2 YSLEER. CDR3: CASSQLLANGEQYF. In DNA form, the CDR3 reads TGCGCCAGCAGCCAATTACTAGCGAATGGCGAGCAGTACTTC.

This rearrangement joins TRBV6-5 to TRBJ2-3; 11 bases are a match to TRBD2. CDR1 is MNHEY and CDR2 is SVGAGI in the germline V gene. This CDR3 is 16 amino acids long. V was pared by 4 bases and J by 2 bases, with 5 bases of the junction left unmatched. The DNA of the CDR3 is TGTGCCAGCAGTTTTCTAGCGGGAGGCTTCACAGATACGCAGTATTTT. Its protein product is CASSFLAGGFTDTQYF.

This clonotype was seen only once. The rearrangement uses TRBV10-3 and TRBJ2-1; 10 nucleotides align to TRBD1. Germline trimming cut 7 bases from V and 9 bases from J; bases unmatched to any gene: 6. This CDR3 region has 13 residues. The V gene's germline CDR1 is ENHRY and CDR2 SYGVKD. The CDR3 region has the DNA TGTGCCATCATGGGACAGGGGACTAGTGAGCAGTTCTTC. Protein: CAIMGQGTSEQFF.

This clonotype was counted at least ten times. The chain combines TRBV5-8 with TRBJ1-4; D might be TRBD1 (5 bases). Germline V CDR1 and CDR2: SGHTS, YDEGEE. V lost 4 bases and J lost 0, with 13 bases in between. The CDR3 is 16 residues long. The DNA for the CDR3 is TGTGCCAGCAGCCGGGGACCGACTGCAACTAATGAAAAACTGTTTTTT. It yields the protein CASSRGPTATNEKLFF. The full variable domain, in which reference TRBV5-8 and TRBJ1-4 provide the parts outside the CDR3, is EAGVTQSPTHLIKTRGQQATLRCSPISGHTSVYWYQQALGLGLQFLLWYDEGEERNRGNFPPRFSGRQFPNYSSELNVNALELEDSALYLCASSRGPTATNEKLFFGSGTQLSVL.

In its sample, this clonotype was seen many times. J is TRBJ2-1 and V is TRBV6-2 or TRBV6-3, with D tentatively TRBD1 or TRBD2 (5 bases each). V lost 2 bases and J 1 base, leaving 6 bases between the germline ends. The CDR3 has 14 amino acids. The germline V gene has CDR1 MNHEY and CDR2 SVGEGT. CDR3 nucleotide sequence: TGTGCCAGCAGTTACGGGGGATCCTACAATGAGCAGTTCTTC. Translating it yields CASSYGGSYNEQFF.